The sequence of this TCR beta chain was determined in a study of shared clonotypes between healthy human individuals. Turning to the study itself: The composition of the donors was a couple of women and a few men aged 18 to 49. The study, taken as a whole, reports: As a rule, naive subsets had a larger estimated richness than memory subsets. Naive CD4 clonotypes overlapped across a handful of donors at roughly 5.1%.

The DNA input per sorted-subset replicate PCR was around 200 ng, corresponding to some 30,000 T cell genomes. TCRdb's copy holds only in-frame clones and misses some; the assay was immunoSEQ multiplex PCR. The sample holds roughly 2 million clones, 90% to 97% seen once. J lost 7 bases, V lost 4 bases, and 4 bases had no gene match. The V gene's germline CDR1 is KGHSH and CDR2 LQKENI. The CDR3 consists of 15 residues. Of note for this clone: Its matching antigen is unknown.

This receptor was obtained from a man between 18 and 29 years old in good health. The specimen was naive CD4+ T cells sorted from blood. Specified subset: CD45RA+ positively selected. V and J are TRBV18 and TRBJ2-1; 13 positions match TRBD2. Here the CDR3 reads CASSLGTSGVNEQFF. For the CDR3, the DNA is TGTGCCAGCTCACTCGGGACTAGCGGGGTAAATGAGCAGTTCTTC. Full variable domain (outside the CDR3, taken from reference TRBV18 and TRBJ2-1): NAGVMQNPRHLVRRRGQEARLRCSPMKGHSHVYWYRQLPEEGLKFMVYLQKENIIDESGMPKERFSAEFPKEGPSILRIQQVVRGDSAAYFCASSLGTSGVNEQFFGPGTRLTVL.